This T cell receptor (beta chain) was sequenced during a study of blood T cell repertoires in COVID-19. CDR1 MNHEY and CDR2 SVGEGT come from the germline V gene. The CDR3 is 17 residues long. Trimming removed 4 bases at V and 8 bases at J, with 24 bases between. How the authors handled the data: The assay estimated nucleated cells by amplifying reference gene primers. The table came from immunoSEQ multiplex PCR; TCRdb's copy has only in-frame clones and leaves some out. That table supplies the V and J calls and clone size; D and trimming were determined from the DNA. This sample carries about 150,000 clones, about 83% of them seen once, and the ten largest clones take roughly 6.2%.

V is TRBV6-2 or TRBV6-3 and J is TRBJ1-5; D call uncertain. The sequencing input was PBMCs or T cells enriched from blood (not recorded which). This sequence originates from a woman aged 50 to 60 who had been exposed to COVID-19. The CDR3 spells CASSSPNQGSGLKPQHF. CDR3 DNA sequence: TGTGCCAGCAGTTCCCCAAATCAAGGGAGTGGATTGAAGCCCCAGCATTTT.